A single sample is the source of the 25 T cell receptor beta chains below, sequenced in a study of blood T cells in healthy people across ages. Combining a sample-barcoded 5' primer with a J-beta primer mix, a second PCR ran for about 6 to 12 cycles. TCRdb processed the 5' RACE reads anew with MiXCR; each CDR3 protein has one entry. Of around 750,000 distinct CDR3 sequences in the sample, 50% to 65% were seen once. The specimen sequenced was blood. These TCRs come from a man at least 80 years old in good health.

The rearrangement links TRBV5-1 to TRBJ2-5, with TRBD1 identical over 11 bases. Germline CDR1 and CDR2: SGHRS and YFSETQ. The length of the CDR3 is 16 residues. J gave up 3 bases and V 2 bases, and 6 bases lay outside the gene matches. In DNA form, the CDR3 reads TGCGCCAGCAGCTTTTCCGGGACAGGGGGAGAAGAGACCCAGTACTTC. Its translation: CASSFSGTGGEETQYF.

The CDR3 here is CASSERAGGRRTDTQYF. The CDR3 nucleotides are TGTGCCAGCAGTGAACGAGCGGGAGGGAGGCGCACAGATACGCAGTATTTT. The J gene is TRBJ2-3, the V gene TRBV2, with 10 bases identical to TRBD2. Losses at the gene ends were 2 bases for V and 1 base for J; bases not matched to a gene: 6. This CDR3 comprises 17 residues. Germline CDR1 is SNHLY and CDR2 is FYNNEI.

This clonotype was detected a few times. The chain is built from TRBV7-3 and TRBJ2-5; 10 nucleotides match TRBD1. The CDR3 totals 16 residues. The germline gives CDR1 SGHTA, CDR2 FQGTGA. V was pared by 2 bases and J by 0 bases, with 3 bases of the junction left unmatched. CDR3 amino acids: CASSLAGTGDQETQYF. The CDR3 DNA follows: TGTGCCAGCAGCTTAGCCGGGACAGGGGACCAAGAGACCCAGTACTTC.

This chain links TRBV6-6 with TRBJ2-3; D is perhaps TRBD2 (5 bases). The V and J ends lost 5 bases and 1 base respectively, with 10 bases between them. Germline-derived CDR1 and CDR2 are MNHNY and SVGAGI (reference sequence). The CDR3 totals 14 residues. CDR3 in amino acids: CASSNPGGTDTQYF. CDR3 bases: TGTGCCAGCAGTAATCCCGGGGGCACAGATACGCAGTATTTT.

The J gene is TRBJ1-2, the V gene TRBV20-1, with D perhaps TRBD1 (6 bases). The germline CDR1 and CDR2 sequences are DFQATT and SNEGSKA (reference sequence). The CDR3 sequence is 15 residues long. Deletions cut 6 bases from V and 4 bases from J, with 21 bases between. CDR3 sequence: CSARGDTSASYGYTF. The DNA for the CDR3 is TGCAGTGCGAGGGGGGACACTTCCGCTAGCTATGGCTACACCTTC.

As to this clonotype: A junction boundary mismatches the germline segment, possibly from a read error. The chain has TRBV5-5 and TRBJ2-7; 9 bases match TRBD2. This CDR3 is built from 15 residues. Germline CDR1 reads SGHKS; CDR2 reads YYEKEE (reference sequence). CDR3 nucleotide sequence: TGTGCCAGCAGTTTGGGGTCTAGCGGGGTTTACGAGCAGTACTTC. Its protein is CASSLGSSGVYEQYF.

This clonotype has only a few counts. V gene TRBV6-5 combines with J gene TRBJ2-7; 8 nucleotides line up with TRBD1. CDR1 MNHEY and CDR2 SVGAGI come from the germline V gene. The V segment lost 2 bases and the J segment 5 bases; nucleotides outside the gene matches: 8. This CDR3 region has 15 residues. The CDR3 is CASSYGLTGEHEQYF. The CDR3 DNA sequence: TGTGCCAGCAGTTACGGCCTGACAGGGGAGCACGAGCAGTACTTC.

The chain combines TRBV20-1 with TRBJ2-1; 9 nucleotides align to TRBD2. The germline V gene has CDR1 DFQATT and CDR2 SNEGSKA (reference sequence). Trimming took 0 bases from V and 6 from J; bases not matched to a gene: 15. This CDR3 has 18 residues. This chain's CDR3 is CSARENRGPRLAVNEQFF. CDR3 nucleotide sequence: TGCAGTGCTAGAGAGAACAGGGGCCCGAGACTAGCGGTCAATGAGCAGTTCTTC.

V gene TRBV5-1 combines with J gene TRBJ2-3; D gene uncertain. Between the trimmed V and J ends, which lost 0 bases and 8 bases, there was a span of 10 bases. The CDR3 loop spans 13 amino acids. Per the germline V gene, CDR1 is SGHRS and CDR2 is YFSETQ. CDR3 protein: CASSLGGDATQYF. In DNA, the CDR3 is TGCGCCAGCAGCTTGGGAGGTGACGCTACGCAGTATTTT.

A few counts support this clonotype. The CDR3 reads CASSYRGLATYEQYF. In DNA form, the CDR3 reads TGTGCCAGCAGTTACCGGGGACTAGCGACCTACGAGCAGTACTTC. This chain joins TRBV6-5 and TRBJ2-7; 10 nucleotides match TRBD2. J lost 2 bases, V lost 2 bases, and 3 bases had no gene match. Germline V lookup: CDR1 MNHEY, CDR2 SVGAGI. The CDR3 is 15 residues long.

CDR3 amino acids: CSVARTGGTGSAGTDTQYF. In nucleotides, the CDR3 is TGCAGCGTTGCCCGGACAGGGGGCACCGGTTCAGCCGGCACAGATACGCAGTATTTT. The V and J genes are TRBV29-1 and TRBJ2-3; TRBD1 matches 11 bases. CDR1 and CDR2 (germline): SQVTM, ANQGSEA. The CDR3 is 19 residues long. Losses at the gene ends were 4 bases for V and 1 base for J; bases not matched to a gene: 16.

The chain combines TRBV7-9 with TRBJ2-1; 15 bases are a match to TRBD2. V lost 3 bases, J lost 7 bases, and 7 bases stayed unmatched. Germline lookup yields CDR1 SEHNR and CDR2 FQNEAQ (reference sequence). This CDR3 contains 17 residues. CDR3 DNA: TGTGCCAGCAGCTTGTGGACTAGCGGGAGGGGGGGAAATGAGCAGTTCTTC. Translating gives CASSLWTSGRGGNEQFF.

The V call is TRBV6-5, the J call TRBJ1-1, with unresolved D. Germline V gene data show CDR1 as MNHEY and CDR2 as SVGAGI. The CDR3 sequence is 15 residues long. Trimming shortened V by 6 bases and J by 0 bases, and 14 bases separated the two germline ends. CDR3 bases: TGTGCCAGCAGCCCCGTAGCGGGCATGAACACTGAAGCTTTCTTT. Translation gives CASSPVAGMNTEAFF.

The V gene is TRBV10-3, the J gene TRBJ2-1, with D maybe TRBD1 (6 bases). V lost 0 bases, J lost 1 base, and 10 bases lay in between. The germline CDR1 and CDR2 sequences are ENHRY and SYGVKD. This CDR3 contains 16 residues. The CDR3 spells CAISESRGISYNEQFF. In nucleotides, the CDR3 is TGTGCCATCAGTGAGTCAAGGGGGATATCCTACAATGAGCAGTTCTTC.

The chain combines TRBV10-3 with TRBJ2-3; D may be TRBD1 (6 bases). Trimming shortened V by 4 bases and J by 2 bases, and 16 bases separated the two germline ends. Germline values: CDR1 ENHRY, CDR2 SYGVKD. This CDR3 is 16 amino acids long. The CDR3 reads CAISGVSAGATDTQYF. CDR3 nucleotides: TGTGCCATCAGTGGAGTTAGCGCAGGGGCCACAGATACGCAGTATTTT.

A few counts support this clonotype. The DNA of the CDR3 is TGTGCCATCAGTGAGCTGGGCGGGAGCTCCTACAATGAGCAGTTCTTC. Its protein is CAISELGGSSYNEQFF. This chain connects TRBV10-3 to TRBJ2-1; TRBD2 matches at 7 bases. Germline CDR1 ENHRY, CDR2 SYGVKD. This CDR3 has 16 amino acids. J gave up 0 bases and V 2 bases, and 4 bases lay outside the gene matches.

This clonotype came up a few times. The chain combines TRBV9 with TRBJ2-5; D possibly corresponds to TRBD2 (6 bases). The germline V and J ends were trimmed by 2 bases and 1 base, with 15 bases remaining between them. There are 16 residues in the CDR3. Germline CDR1 and CDR2: SGDLS and YYNGEE. CDR3 coding DNA: TGTGCCAGCAGCGTCGGCAGCGGGCCAACCCAAGAGACCCAGTACTTC. Translating it yields CASSVGSGPTQETQYF.

A few counts support this clonotype. The chain uses TRBV5-5 and TRBJ2-3; the D is unclear. Per germline, CDR1 SGHKS and CDR2 YYEKEE (reference sequence). The CDR3 contains 14 residues. Trimming removed 4 bases from V and 10 bases from J, with 19 bases in between. The CDR3 sequence: CASSLDLDPRAQYF. CDR3 coding DNA: TGTGCCAGCAGCCTAGACCTGGACCCTCGGGCGCAGTATTTT.

The rearrangement links TRBV6-2 or TRBV6-3 to TRBJ1-1; 9 nucleotides line up with TRBD1. V lost 6 bases and J lost 1; bases outside the gene matches: 12. The CDR3 loop spans 17 amino acids. Per the germline V gene, CDR1 is MNHEY and CDR2 is SVGEGT. Written as DNA, the CDR3 is TGTGCCAGCAGAAAACAGGGGGCTTTCGGGTCGAACACTGAAGCTTTCTTT. This sequence encodes CASRKQGAFGSNTEAFF.

V usage is TRBV2 and J usage is TRBJ1-5, with 11 nucleotides matching TRBD1. The CDR3 runs to 15 residues. Trimming took 4 bases from V and 6 from J; bases not matched to a gene: 5. Germline-derived CDR1 and CDR2 are SNHLY and FYNNEI. This chain's CDR3 is CASSGTGGGFQPQHF. CDR3 DNA: TGTGCCAGCAGTGGGACAGGGGGCGGGTTTCAGCCCCAGCATTTT.

CDR3 amino acids: CATGSGSYEQYF. CDR3 nucleotide sequence: TGTGCCACCGGGTCTGGGTCCTACGAGCAGTACTTC. The rearrangement links TRBV6-5 to TRBJ2-7; no clear D gene. The CDR3 spans 12 residues. Germline assignment: CDR1 MNHEY and CDR2 SVGAGI. V dropped 10 bases and J dropped 1 base, with 11 bases sitting between them.

Notes on this clonotype: A read error may account for a junction end that differs from germline. The chain joins TRBV18 to TRBJ1-2; D possibly corresponds to TRBD1 (6 bases). CDR1 and CDR2 from the germline V gene are KGHSH and LQKENI. The CDR3 runs to 13 residues. Here the CDR3 reads CASAPDRNYGYTF. In DNA form, the CDR3 reads TGTGCCAGCGCACCAGACAGGAACTATGGCTACACCTTC.

The V and J genes are TRBV5-1 and TRBJ2-1; D call uncertain. From germline, CDR1 is SGHRS and CDR2 YFSETQ. This CDR3 spans 14 amino acids. Trimming cost V 0 bases and J 1 base, with 5 bases left between them. CDR3 amino acids: CASSLGRSYNEQFF. The CDR3 bases are TGCGCCAGCAGCTTGGGCCGTTCCTACAATGAGCAGTTCTTC.

This clonotype was observed a few times. CDR3 bases: TGTGCCAGCAGCCAAGGGTATTCCTACGAGCAGTACTTC. Translating it yields CASSQGYSYEQYF. V usage is TRBV3-1 and J usage is TRBJ2-7; no firm D call. CDR1 is LGHDT and CDR2 is YNNKEL in the germline V gene (reference sequence). The ends were cut back, 1 base at V and 1 base at J, with 5 bases in the middle. This CDR3 spans 13 amino acids.

The rearrangement links TRBV29-1 to TRBJ2-1; a weak D match, TRBD1 (6 bases). V was trimmed by 5 bases and J by 14 bases, leaving 13 bases between them. The CDR3 is made up of 10 amino acids. CDR1 SQVTM and CDR2 ANQGSEA come from the germline V gene. CDR3 amino acids: CSVISGVEFF. CDR3 in DNA: TGCAGCGTTATCTCAGGGGTGGAGTTCTTC.